The sequence of this T cell receptor (beta chain) was determined in a study of blood T cell repertoires in COVID-19. Study in general: Collection of acute and convalescent COVID-19 samples took place in the United States, Italy and Spain.

In the original processing: It was from reference gene primer amplification that nucleated cell counts were estimated. The assay was immunoSEQ multiplex PCR, and TCRdb's table has in-frame clones only and misses some. D and trimming were read from the DNA, whereas the V and J calls and clone size are those reported in that table. The table lists over 250,000 clones, under 90% of them singletons, with roughly 2.2% in the top ten. This CDR3 has 14 residues. Looked up from germline, CDR1 is SGHAT and CDR2 is FQDESV (reference sequence). Trimming cost V 7 bases and J 0 bases, with 11 bases left between them.

The chain uses TRBV11-1 and TRBJ2-3; the D is unclear. This receptor was obtained from a man in his fifties or sixties with acute or convalescent COVID-19. The specimen was peripheral blood. This chain's CDR3 is CASTRRWSTDTQYF. CDR3 sequence (DNA): TGTGCCAGCACCCGGCGGTGGAGCACAGATACGCAGTATTTT.